This T cell receptor beta chain is from a study of blood T cell repertoires in COVID-19. Across the study: There were acute and convalescent COVID-19 samples, and they came from the United States, Italy and Spain.

Using immunoSEQ multiplex PCR, the repertoire was profiled, and TCRdb retains in-frame clones only, with some absent. Of 82,000 or so clones detected, around 89% appear once; the ten largest clones hold under 1.5%. The source is a woman in her forties or fifties with acute COVID-19. What was sequenced was PBMCs or T cells enriched from blood (not recorded which).

CDR3 protein: CASSEDGRTGNTIYF. The CDR3 bases are TGTGCCAGCAGTGAAGACGGGAGGACTGGAAACACCATATATTTT. The chain carries TRBV2 and TRBJ1-3; no clear D gene. Trimming took off 1 base at V and 2 bases at J, with 9 bases between the two ends. Germline loops: CDR1 SNHLY, CDR2 FYNNEI. This CDR3 spans 15 amino acids.